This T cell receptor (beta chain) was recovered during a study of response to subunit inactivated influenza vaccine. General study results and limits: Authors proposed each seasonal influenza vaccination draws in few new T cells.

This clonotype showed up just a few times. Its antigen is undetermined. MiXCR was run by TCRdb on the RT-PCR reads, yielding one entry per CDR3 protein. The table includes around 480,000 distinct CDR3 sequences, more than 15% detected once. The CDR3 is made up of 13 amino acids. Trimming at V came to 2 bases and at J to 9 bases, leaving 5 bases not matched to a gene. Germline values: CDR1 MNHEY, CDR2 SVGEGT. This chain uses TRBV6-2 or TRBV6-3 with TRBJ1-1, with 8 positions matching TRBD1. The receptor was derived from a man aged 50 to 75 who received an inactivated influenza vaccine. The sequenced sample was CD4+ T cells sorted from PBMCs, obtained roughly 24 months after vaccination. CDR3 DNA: TGTGCCAGCAGTTACCCCGGGACAGGACAAGCTTTCTTT. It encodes CASSYPGTGQAFF.